This T cell receptor (beta chain) was documented in a study of shared clonotypes between healthy human individuals. Germline CDR1 reads SGHNT; CDR2 reads YYREEE (reference sequence). The CDR3 extends over 15 amino acids. V lost 0 bases and J lost 5, with 11 bases in between. Produced via immunoSEQ multiplex PCR; TCRdb's table is partial and in-frame only. The sample contains 450,000 to 500,000 clones, over 75% of which appear only once. The sequencing input was PBMCs. The rearrangement links TRBV5-4 to TRBJ1-4; D might be TRBD1 (5 bases). This TCR derives from a woman aged 40 to 49 in good health. Some clones in this sample may be carry-over from other donors' samples. CDR3 sequence: CASSLGQGGNEKLFF. The DNA for the CDR3 is TGTGCCAGCAGCTTGGGGCAGGGAGGGAATGAAAAACTGTTTTTT.